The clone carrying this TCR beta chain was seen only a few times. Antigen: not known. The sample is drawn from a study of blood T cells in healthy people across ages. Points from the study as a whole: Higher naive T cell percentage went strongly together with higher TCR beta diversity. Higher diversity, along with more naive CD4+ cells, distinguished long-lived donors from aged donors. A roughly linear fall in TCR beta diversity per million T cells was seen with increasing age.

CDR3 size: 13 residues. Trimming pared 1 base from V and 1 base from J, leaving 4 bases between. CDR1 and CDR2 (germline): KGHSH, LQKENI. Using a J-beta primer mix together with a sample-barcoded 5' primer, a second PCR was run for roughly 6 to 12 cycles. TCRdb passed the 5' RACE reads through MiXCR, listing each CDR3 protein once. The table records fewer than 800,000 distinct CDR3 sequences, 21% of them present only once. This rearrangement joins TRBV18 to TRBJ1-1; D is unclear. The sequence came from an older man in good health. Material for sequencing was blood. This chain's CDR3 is CASSPLKNTEAFF. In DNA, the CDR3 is TGTGCCAGCTCACCACTGAAGAACACTGAAGCTTTCTTT.